One and the same sample provided the 28 T cell receptor beta chains below, sequenced in a study of blood T cell repertoires in COVID-19. Some clones are missing from TCRdb's copy, which holds only in-frame ones; the method was immunoSEQ multiplex PCR. The sample holds a few hundred thousand clones, roughly 85% seen once. Specimen: PBMCs or T cells enriched from blood (not recorded which). The source is a woman aged 50 to 60 who had recovered from COVID-19.

V usage is TRBV7-9 and J usage is TRBJ2-7; TRBD2 aligns across 12 bases. CDR3 length equals 16 residues. Germline assignment: CDR1 SEHNR and CDR2 FQNEAQ (reference sequence). J was trimmed by 5 bases and V by 5 bases; bases with no gene match: 10. This CDR3 is CASSPPLLAGGDEQYF. DNA of the CDR3: TGTGCCAGCAGCCCACCTTTACTAGCGGGAGGCGACGAGCAGTACTTC.

V and J are TRBV3-1 (or the pseudogene TRBV3-2) and TRBJ2-7; 8 bases agree with TRBD2. CDR3 length equals 15 residues. CDR1 and CDR2 from the germline V gene are LGHDT and YNNKEL (reference sequence). Trimming took 1 base from V and 3 from J; bases not matched to a gene: 5. CDR3 in DNA: TGTGCCAGCAGCCAAGGTAAGCGGGAGCTCTACGAGCAGTACTTC. Translating gives CASSQGKRELYEQYF.

The chain carries TRBV12-5 and TRBJ2-5, with a tentative D call TRBD2 (7 bases). The germline V and J ends were trimmed by 0 bases and 4 bases, with 12 bases remaining between them. The germline gives CDR1 LGHNT, CDR2 FRNRAP. The CDR3 contains 15 residues. The CDR3 DNA reads as TGTGCTAGTGGTTTGGTTTGGGGGGGCGTAGAGACCCAGTACTTC. Its protein product is CASGLVWGGVETQYF. The full variable domain, with the rest looked up from reference TRBV12-5 and TRBJ2-5, is DARVTQTPRHKVTEMGQEVTMRCQPILGHNTVFWYRQTMMQGLELLAYFRNRAPLDDSGMPKDRFSAEMPDATLATLKIQPSEPRDSAVYFCASGLVWGGVETQYFGPGTRLLVL.

Worth noting for this clone: The same CDR3 also results from other DNA sequences found in this sample. The chain recombines TRBV27 with TRBJ2-7; D might be TRBD1 (5 bases). The germline V gene encodes CDR1 MNHEY and CDR2 SMNVEV (reference sequence). CDR3 length: 13 amino acids. The V end was cut by 3 bases, the J end by 2 bases, with 8 bases between. The CDR3 DNA is TGTGCCAGCAGTTTTCAGGGCACCTACGAGCAGTACTTC. Protein sequence: CASSFQGTYEQYF.

This rearrangement joins TRBV19 to TRBJ2-1; tentative D call: TRBD2 (6 bases). The CDR3 extends over 14 amino acids. Trimming shortened V by 7 bases and J by 7 bases, and 17 bases separated the two germline ends. Germline V lookup: CDR1 LNHDA, CDR2 SQIVND (reference sequence). This CDR3 reads CASTISGNQNEQFF. The CDR3 DNA follows: TGTGCCAGTACCATTAGCGGCAACCAGAATGAGCAGTTCTTC.

V and J are TRBV5-1 and TRBJ1-6; D remains ambiguous. The ends were cut back, 4 bases at V and 5 bases at J, with 13 bases in the middle. The CDR3 length is 15 residues. Germline CDR1 and CDR2: SGHRS and YFSETQ. Here the CDR3 reads CASSPLYSNNSPLHF. DNA for the CDR3: TGCGCCAGCAGCCCCCTGTACAGTAATAATTCACCCCTCCACTTT.

The chain employs TRBV28 and TRBJ1-4; D possibly corresponds to TRBD1 (5 bases). The CDR3 covers 15 residues. V was cut by 6 bases and J by 0 bases, with 11 bases left in between. Looked up from germline, CDR1 is MDHEN and CDR2 is SYDVKM. The CDR3 DNA follows: TGTGCCAGCAGATCACTCAGGGCAACTAATGAAAAACTGTTTTTT. Its protein is CASRSLRATNEKLFF. The complete variable domain, with remaining parts taken from reference TRBV28 and TRBJ1-4, reads DVKVTQSSRYLVKRTGEKVFLECVQDMDHENMFWYRQDPGLGLRLIYFSYDVKMKEKGDIPEGYSVSREKKERFSLILESASTNQTSMYLCASRSLRATNEKLFFGSGTQLSVL.

This rearrangement joins TRBV10-3 to TRBJ2-2; 9 positions agree with TRBD1. The trim removed 5 bases at V and 7 bases at J, leaving 5 bases unmatched. This CDR3 contains 14 residues. Looked up from germline, CDR1 is ENHRY and CDR2 is SYGVKD. The CDR3 spells CAISPGTGNGELFF. The CDR3 DNA is TGTGCCATCAGTCCCGGGACAGGGAACGGGGAGCTGTTTTTT.

CDR3 in amino acids: CASSLWGTVNTGELFF. In DNA form, the CDR3 reads TGTGCCAGCAGCTTATGGGGGACAGTGAACACCGGGGAGCTGTTTTTT. The chain carries TRBV7-2 and TRBJ2-2; 7 nucleotides align to TRBD1. J was trimmed by 1 base and V by 2 bases; bases with no gene match: 4. This CDR3 is built from 16 residues. Germline V gene sequence: CDR1 SGHTA, CDR2 FQGNSA.

This clone has only one observation. The CDR3 DNA sequence: TGCGCCAGCAGCCAAGTTCTTACTACTGAAGCTTTCTTT. Translating it yields CASSQVLTTEAFF. The chain carries TRBV4-1 and TRBJ1-1, with D unclear. This CDR3 has 13 amino acids. The V gene's germline CDR1 is MGHRA and CDR2 YSYEKL. Deletions cut 1 base from V and 5 bases from J, with 8 bases between.

The genes are TRBV6-6 and TRBJ1-2; D unresolved. The germline V gene has CDR1 MNHNY and CDR2 SVGAGI (reference sequence). This CDR3 is built from 15 residues. Trimming took off 2 bases at V and 4 bases at J, with 14 bases between the two ends. Written as DNA, the CDR3 is TGTGCCAGCAGTTACAACTCCCCCGCCGCCTATGGCTACACCTTC. Amino acids: CASSYNSPAAYGYTF.

This clone has a single count. The chain combines TRBV25-1 with TRBJ2-1; weak D call: TRBD2 (6 bases). Germline-derived CDR1 and CDR2 are MGHDK and SYGVNS. This CDR3 has 14 amino acids. V dropped 8 bases and J dropped 1 base, with 12 bases sitting between them. The CDR3 sequence: CASVGGVSYNEQFF. CDR3 DNA sequence: TGTGCCAGCGTAGGCGGGGTTTCCTACAATGAGCAGTTCTTC.

The chain carries TRBV9 and TRBJ1-1; D unresolved. This CDR3 has 15 residues. V lost 0 bases and J lost 0, with 9 bases in between. Germline values: CDR1 SGDLS, CDR2 YYNGEE. In nucleotides, the CDR3 is TGTGCCAGCAGCGTAGCGGGGAGCCTGAACACTGAAGCTTTCTTT. This translates into CASSVAGSLNTEAFF.

The chain links TRBV28 to TRBJ1-5; D might be TRBD1 (5 bases). The CDR3 sequence is 15 residues long. Germline values: CDR1 MDHEN, CDR2 SYDVKM. V was pared by 3 bases and J by 4 bases, with 13 bases between. The DNA for the CDR3 is TGTGCCAGCAGTTTTAAGGGGCATGGGAATCAGCCCCAGCATTTT. Translated, it gives CASSFKGHGNQPQHF.

The chain recombines TRBV19 with TRBJ2-7; 9 positions match TRBD1. Germline CDR1 is LNHDA and CDR2 is SQIVND (reference sequence). This CDR3 region has 15 residues. The J segment lost 7 bases and the V segment lost 3 bases, leaving 10 bases of the junction unmatched. The CDR3 sequence: CASSIAGTGTMEQYF. For the CDR3, the DNA is TGTGCCAGTAGTATTGCGGGGACAGGGACTATGGAGCAGTACTTC.

The chain employs TRBV7-2 and TRBJ2-2, with D possibly matching TRBD1 (6 bases). The CDR3 is made up of 14 amino acids. V shed 1 base and J shed 8 bases, with 11 bases lying between them. Germline loops: CDR1 SGHTA, CDR2 FQGNSA. DNA for the CDR3: TGTGCCAGCAGCTTAGGGCAGGGGTTGGGGGAGCTGTTTTTT. Encoded protein: CASSLGQGLGELFF.

The rearrangement joins TRBV5-8 to TRBJ1-5; 9 bases fit TRBD1. The length of the CDR3 is 15 residues. Germline V gene lookup returns CDR1 SGHTS and CDR2 YDEGEE. V lost 2 bases and J lost 1; bases outside the gene matches: 1. DNA of the CDR3: TGTGCCAGCAGCTTACAGGGGGCAAGCAATCAGCCCCAGCATTTT. It yields the protein CASSLQGASNQPQHF.

The chain has TRBV28 and TRBJ2-2; perhaps TRBD2 as D (7 bases). V was pared by 8 bases and J by 0 bases, with 16 bases between. Germline CDR1 MDHEN, CDR2 SYDVKM. The CDR3 consists of 16 residues. CDR3 in DNA: TGTGCCAGCGTTTATGGGGGGGCAGCGAACACCGGGGAGCTGTTTTTT. Protein sequence: CASVYGGAANTGELFF.

The rearrangement joins TRBV27 to TRBJ2-1, with a weak D call TRBD2 (5 bases). The CDR3 is 16 residues long. V was clipped by 6 bases and J by 0 bases, with 15 bases between them. CDR1 MNHEY and CDR2 SMNVEV come from the germline V gene (reference sequence). This chain's CDR3 is CASRWRTASSYNEQFF. CDR3 nucleotide sequence: TGTGCCAGCAGATGGAGGACCGCGAGCTCCTACAATGAGCAGTTCTTC.

CDR3 loop: CASSSLRGEIGELFF. CDR3 bases: TGTGCCAGCAGTTCCCTCAGGGGGGAGATCGGGGAGCTGTTTTTT. V is TRBV28 and J is TRBJ2-2, with D perhaps matching TRBD1 (7 bases). Trimming stripped 4 bases from V and 7 bases from J, with 16 bases between. Looked up from germline, CDR1 is MDHEN and CDR2 is SYDVKM. This CDR3 has 15 residues.

V gene TRBV20-1 combines with J gene TRBJ1-5; D is perhaps TRBD1 (6 bases). Trimming removed 3 bases from V and 4 bases from J, with 13 bases in between. CDR1 and CDR2 from the germline V gene are DFQATT and SNEGSKA (reference sequence). This CDR3 region has 14 residues. CDR3 sequence reads: CSASPDRINQPQHF. The CDR3 nucleotides are TGCAGTGCTAGTCCCGACAGGATTAATCAGCCCCAGCATTTT.

The chain combines TRBV18 with TRBJ1-3, with TRBD1 matching 8 bases. Trimming removed 1 base from V and 5 bases from J; junction bases left unmatched: 7. Germline CDR1 is KGHSH and CDR2 is LQKENI. The CDR3 has 16 amino acids. CDR3 amino acids: CASSPQRQGFRNTIYF. The CDR3 region has the DNA TGTGCCAGCTCACCACAAAGACAGGGGTTTCGAAACACCATATATTTT.

The chain is built from TRBV2 and TRBJ1-6, with a tentative D call TRBD1 (5 bases). V was cut by 11 bases and J by 7 bases, with 15 bases left in between. Germline V gene data show CDR1 as SNHLY and CDR2 as FYNNEI. The CDR3 consists of 13 residues. CDR3 sequence reads: CAGWTPANSPLHF. CDR3 nucleotide sequence: TGTGCCGGCTGGACACCGGCGAATTCACCCCTCCACTTT.

This chain joins TRBV3-1 (or the pseudogene TRBV3-2) and TRBJ2-1; 9 nucleotides agree with TRBD2. The V and J ends lost 1 base and 2 bases, in that order; junction bases with no gene match: 3. CDR1 is LGHDT, CDR2 YNNKEL, per germline (reference sequence). The CDR3 consists of 16 residues. The CDR3 sequence is CASSQGGGRAYNEQFF. As DNA, the CDR3 is TGTGCCAGCAGCCAAGGGGGCGGGAGGGCCTACAATGAGCAGTTCTTC.

This chain links TRBV27 with TRBJ1-5; perhaps TRBD1 as D (6 bases). V lost 2 bases, J lost 6 bases, and 14 bases lay in between. Germline CDR1 and CDR2: MNHEY and SMNVEV (reference sequence). The CDR3 spans 15 residues. This CDR3 is CASSLGRGGAQPQHF. The DNA of the CDR3 is TGTGCCAGCAGTTTAGGTCGGGGGGGCGCTCAGCCCCAGCATTTT.

The chain links TRBV10-3 to TRBJ2-5, with 7 nucleotides matching TRBD1. CDR3 length: 14 residues. Losses at the gene ends were 6 bases for V and 4 bases for J; bases not matched to a gene: 8. Germline values: CDR1 ENHRY, CDR2 SYGVKD. CDR3 DNA: TGTGCCATCAGCGAGACAGGGATCGGAGAGACCCAGTACTTC. Its translation is CAISETGIGETQYF.

This clone was observed a few times. CDR3 protein: CASSLSPGLGAMDQPQHF. The CDR3 nucleotides read TGTGCCAGCAGTTTATCCCCTGGCCTGGGGGCTATGGATCAGCCCCAGCATTTT. V and J are TRBV28 and TRBJ1-5; D perhaps matches TRBD1 (6 bases). The CDR3 totals 18 residues. From germline, CDR1 is MDHEN and CDR2 SYDVKM. V lost 1 base and J lost 5, with 21 bases in between. Full variable domain (remainder filled in from reference TRBV28 and TRBJ1-5): DVKVTQSSRYLVKRTGEKVFLECVQDMDHENMFWYRQDPGLGLRLIYFSYDVKMKEKGDIPEGYSVSREKKERFSLILESASTNQTSMYLCASSLSPGLGAMDQPQHFGDGTRLSIL.

The V gene is TRBV2, the J gene TRBJ2-1; TRBD2 aligns across 14 bases. The V gene end was trimmed by 6 bases and the J gene end by 7 bases; junction bases not matched to a gene: 5. The CDR3 sequence is 15 residues long. Germline V CDR1 and CDR2: SNHLY, FYNNEI. CDR3 amino acids: CASRGTSGSYNEQFF. The CDR3 nucleotides are TGTGCCAGCAGAGGGACTAGCGGGAGTTATAATGAGCAGTTCTTC.